The T cell receptor beta chain under discussion was sequenced for a study of cytomegalovirus exposure and HLA in healthy donors. The PCR ran on 60 Vbeta and 13 Jbeta primers. Sequenced by immunoSEQ multiplex PCR; TCRdb stores in-frame clones only, minus some. This table has 150,000 to 200,000 clones, 75% to 90% appearing once. Germline V gives CDR1 MGHDK, CDR2 SYGVNS. Trimming left V 3 bases short and J 2 bases short, with 14 bases between. This CDR3 is built from 16 residues. The receptor's source is a girl aged 10 to 17 in good health and CMV-seropositive. Sequenced sample: PBMCs. The genes are TRBV25-1 and TRBJ2-1; the D gene is possibly TRBD2 (5 bases). This CDR3 is CASSDRRGLTYNEQFF. CDR3 nucleotides: TGTGCCAGCAGTGACCGCAGAGGGCTTACCTACAATGAGCAGTTCTTC.